One sample yielded the 21 T cell receptor beta chains listed below, sequenced in a study of blood T cell repertoires in COVID-19. The repertoire was sequenced with immunoSEQ multiplex PCR; TCRdb's copy has only in-frame clones and lacks some. The table lists tens of thousands of clones, about 63% of them singletons, with about 8.1% in the top ten. The sequencing input was peripheral blood. Source of these receptors: a woman aged 70 to 79 with acute or convalescent COVID-19.

V and J are TRBV29-1 and TRBJ2-3; 8 positions agree with TRBD2. CDR1 is SQVTM and CDR2 is ANQGSEA in the germline V gene. The CDR3 spans 16 residues. Losses at the gene ends were 7 bases for V and 2 bases for J; bases not matched to a gene: 14. CDR3: CSAGTISGGSTDTQYF. As DNA, the CDR3 is TGCAGCGCCGGAACTATAAGCGGGGGCTCCACAGATACGCAGTATTTT.

This chain links TRBV3-1 (or the pseudogene TRBV3-2) with TRBJ2-5; D gene ambiguous. The CDR3 totals 15 residues. V was shortened by 2 bases and J by 5 bases, with 15 bases between the two germline ends. Germline-derived CDR1 and CDR2 are LGHDT and YNNKEL (reference sequence). This CDR3 reads CASSQYRVPRETQYF. Here the CDR3 DNA reads TGTGCCAGCAGCCAATATCGAGTTCCCAGGGAGACCCAGTACTTC.

The rearrangement links TRBV5-1 to TRBJ2-7, with 8 bases that match TRBD1. The CDR3 loop spans 12 amino acids. The germline gives CDR1 SGHRS, CDR2 YFSETQ. Germline trimming cut 1 base from V and 6 bases from J; bases unmatched to any gene: 0. CDR3 nucleotides: TGCGCCAGCAGCTTGACAGGGGGCGAGCAGTACTTC. It translates to CASSLTGGEQYF.

V and J are TRBV12-2 and TRBJ2-3; the DNA was not compared with TRBD1, the D call given in the table. TRBV12-2 is a documented pseudogene. This CDR3 contains 16 residues. The CDR3 DNA sequence: TGTGCAAGTCGCTCCCCAGGGGTGGAGGTTGAAGATACGCAGTATTTT. It codes for CASRSPGVEVEDTQYF.

V is TRBV5-4 and J is TRBJ2-1, with D perhaps TRBD2 (5 bases). This CDR3 spans 15 amino acids. The V gene lost 0 bases and the J gene lost 3 bases, with 10 bases spanning the gap. Germline V CDR1 and CDR2: SGHNT, YYREEE (reference sequence). DNA of the CDR3: TGTGCCAGCAGCTTGGACGGGGTCGACTACAATGAGCAGTTCTTC. Protein product: CASSLDGVDYNEQFF. The full variable domain, in which reference TRBV5-4 and TRBJ2-1 provide the parts outside the CDR3, is ETGVTQSPTHLIKTRGQQVTLRCSSQSGHNTVSWYQQALGQGPQFIFQYYREEENGRGNFPPRFSGLQFPNYSSELNVNALELDDSALYLCASSLDGVDYNEQFFGPGTRLTVL.

This clone was seen only a few times. The J gene is TRBJ1-5, the V gene TRBV27, with 8 bases fitting TRBD1. The germline V gene has CDR1 MNHEY and CDR2 SMNVEV (reference sequence). The V gene end was trimmed by 5 bases and the J gene end by 5 bases; junction bases not matched to a gene: 2. There are 13 residues in the CDR3. CDR3 protein: CASSLTGDQPQHF. The CDR3 nucleotides read TGTGCCAGCAGTCTGACAGGGGATCAGCCCCAGCATTTT.

The rearrangement links TRBV28 to TRBJ1-5; the D is unclear. Germline V gives CDR1 MDHEN, CDR2 SYDVKM. Trimming left V 8 bases short and J 4 bases short, with 6 bases between. The CDR3 has 11 amino acids. The CDR3 bases are TGTGCCAGCTACGGTAATCAGCCCCAGCATTTT. It is translated as CASYGNQPQHF. The full variable domain, in which reference TRBV28 and TRBJ1-5 provide the parts outside the CDR3, is DVKVTQSSRYLVKRTGEKVFLECVQDMDHENMFWYRQDPGLGLRLIYFSYDVKMKEKGDIPEGYSVSREKKERFSLILESASTNQTSMYLCASYGNQPQHFGDGTRLSIL.

The chain is built from TRBV28 and TRBJ1-6, with D possibly being TRBD1 (6 bases). The CDR3 extends over 15 amino acids. V was clipped by 7 bases and J by 0 bases, with 10 bases between them. CDR1 is MDHEN, CDR2 SYDVKM, per germline. This CDR3 is CASKRGYSYNSPLHF. CDR3 coding DNA: TGTGCCAGCAAGAGGGGGTACTCCTATAATTCACCCCTCCACTTT.

The chain joins TRBV28 to TRBJ1-1; possible D gene TRBD1, 5 bases. The germline V gene encodes CDR1 MDHEN and CDR2 SYDVKM. This CDR3 region has 13 residues. V was pared by 5 bases and J by 2 bases, with 9 bases between. This CDR3 reads CASSQGSNTEAFF. DNA of the CDR3: TGTGCCAGCAGTCAGGGCTCCAACACTGAAGCTTTCTTT.

This clone was seen a few times. V usage is TRBV28 and J usage is TRBJ1-1; D ambiguous. V was shortened by 2 bases and J by 6 bases, with 13 bases between the two germline ends. The length of the CDR3 is 14 residues. CDR1 is MDHEN, CDR2 SYDVKM, per germline. The CDR3 loop reads CASSLGLQVAEAFF. In nucleotides, the CDR3 is TGTGCCAGCAGTTTAGGCCTCCAGGTGGCTGAAGCTTTCTTT.

This chain connects TRBV5-4 to TRBJ2-3; 8 positions agree with TRBD2. V trimming: 6 bases; J trimming: 2 bases; junction bases outside the gene matches: 11. The CDR3 contains 16 residues. CDR1 and CDR2 from the germline V gene are SGHNT and YYREEE (reference sequence). This CDR3 reads CASTGAGEGYTDTQYF. The CDR3 region has the DNA TGTGCCAGCACCGGAGCGGGAGAGGGGTACACAGATACGCAGTATTTT.

This clone was seen a single time. The genes are TRBV5-5 and TRBJ1-3, with 9 bases fitting TRBD1. The ends lost 0 bases at V and 7 bases at J; junction bases unmatched: 2. This CDR3 region has 14 residues. Germline-derived CDR1 and CDR2 are SGHKS and YYEKEE (reference sequence). CDR3 residues: CASSLAQGANTIYF. The CDR3, as DNA: TGTGCCAGCAGCTTGGCACAGGGGGCCAACACCATATATTTT.

The rearrangement uses TRBV7-3 and TRBJ2-3, with 14 nucleotides matching TRBD2. The CDR3 is 17 amino acids. Germline CDR1 SGHTA, CDR2 FQGTGA. The V segment lost 5 bases and the J segment 3 bases; nucleotides outside the gene matches: 7. The CDR3 loop reads CASSPGLAGGSTDTQYF. The CDR3 bases are TGTGCCAGCAGCCCAGGACTAGCGGGAGGTTCAACAGATACGCAGTATTTT.

The V call is TRBV9, the J call TRBJ2-7; 8 bases agree with TRBD1. The germline V gene encodes CDR1 SGDLS and CDR2 YYNGEE. Trimming took 0 bases from V and 3 from J; bases not matched to a gene: 5. CDR3 length: 15 amino acids. The CDR3 bases are TGTGCCAGCAGCGTAGCGGCAGGGGGCTTCTACGAGCAGTACTTC. This codes for CASSVAAGGFYEQYF.

The V gene is TRBV7-2, the J gene TRBJ2-2; D not certain. Trimming removed 5 bases from V and 3 bases from J, with 10 bases in between. The CDR3 extends over 14 amino acids. Per germline, CDR1 SGHTA and CDR2 FQGNSA. CDR3 nucleotides: TGTGCCAGCAGCGTAGACGGTTACACCGGGGAGCTGTTTTTT. It encodes CASSVDGYTGELFF. The full variable domain, rest sourced from reference TRBV7-2 and TRBJ2-2, is GAGVSQSPSNKVTEKGKDVELRCDPISGHTALYWYRQSLGQGLEFLIYFQGNSAPDKSGLPSDRFSAERTGGSVSTLTIQRTQQEDSAVYLCASSVDGYTGELFFGEGSRLTVL.

This chain uses TRBV11-3 with TRBJ2-3; tentatively, D is TRBD1 (5 bases). The CDR3 length is 14 residues. Germline CDR1 reads SGHNT; CDR2 reads YENEEA. Trimming left V 3 bases short and J 1 base short, with 8 bases between. DNA for the CDR3: TGTGCCAGCAGCTTGGCCAGGGGCACAGATACGCAGTATTTT. Protein: CASSLARGTDTQYF. The entire variable domain, with the rest obtained from reference TRBV11-3 and TRBJ2-3, is as follows: EAGVVQSPRYKIIEKKQPVAFWCNPISGHNTLYWYLQNLGQGPELLIRYENEEAVDDSQLPKDRFSAERLKGVDSTLKIQPAELGDSAVYLCASSLARGTDTQYFGPGTRLTVL.

The gene calls are TRBV19 and TRBJ1-6; no clear D. Between the trimmed V and J ends, which lost 7 bases and 3 bases, there was a span of 13 bases. The germline V gene encodes CDR1 LNHDA and CDR2 SQIVND (reference sequence). CDR3 length equals 15 residues. In DNA, the CDR3 is TGTGCCAGTACAAAACAGCAGATCTATAATTCACCCCTCCACTTT. Protein product: CASTKQQIYNSPLHF.

The chain employs TRBV3-1 (or the pseudogene TRBV3-2) and TRBJ2-5; D is unresolved. V lost 2 bases to trimming and J lost 1 base, with 8 bases between them. CDR1 and CDR2 (germline): LGHDT, YNNKEL (reference sequence). The CDR3 runs 14 residues. CDR3 protein: CASSQLSLQETQYF. CDR3 in DNA: TGTGCCAGCAGCCAACTGAGTCTCCAAGAGACCCAGTACTTC.

The gene calls are TRBV7-9 and TRBJ1-2; D possibly corresponds to TRBD1 (5 bases). Trimming took off 3 bases at V and 1 base at J, with 15 bases between the two ends. This CDR3 is built from 16 residues. Germline CDR1 SEHNR, CDR2 FQNEAQ (reference sequence). CDR3 sequence: CASSFPVDTYNYGYTF. The CDR3 DNA reads as TGTGCCAGCAGCTTCCCCGTGGACACCTATAACTATGGCTACACCTTC.

The chain couples TRBV6-5 to TRBJ1-1; a weak D match, TRBD1 (6 bases). V shed 0 bases and J shed 6 bases, with 11 bases lying between them. Germline loops: CDR1 MNHEY, CDR2 SVGAGI. This CDR3 comprises 14 residues. The CDR3 DNA reads TGTGCCAGCAGTTACTCGAAGGGGGGGCCTGAAGCTTTCTTT. Its protein product is CASSYSKGGPEAFF.

The J gene is TRBJ1-4, the V gene TRBV7-2; D not certain. CDR1 and CDR2 (germline): SGHTA, FQGNSA. V lost 2 bases, J lost 4 bases, and 11 bases lay in between. The CDR3 is 15 amino acids. The CDR3 coding sequence is TGTGCCAGCAGCTTATCCATCAGTGGTAATGAAAAACTGTTTTTT. Encoded protein: CASSLSISGNEKLFF.